This TCR beta chain is drawn from a study of blood T cell repertoires in COVID-19. The germline CDR1 and CDR2 sequences are SGHRS and YFSETQ. V was clipped by 0 bases and J by 0 bases; unmatched bases: 5. The CDR3 loop spans 16 amino acids. Clones were read by immunoSEQ multiplex PCR, and TCRdb kept only the in-frame ones, dropping some. Of roughly 220,000 clones in the sample, around 80% were seen once. This TCR was recovered from a woman in her sixties who had recovered from COVID-19. What was sequenced was peripheral blood. The chain is built from TRBV5-1 and TRBJ2-7; 8 nucleotides align to TRBD2. In DNA form, the CDR3 reads TGCGCCAGCAGCTTGGCAGCTAGCGGGTTCTCCTACGAGCAGTACTTC. Residues: CASSLAASGFSYEQYF.